The entry below gives a single TCR beta chain sequence along with its context. Trimming pared 0 bases from V and 4 bases from J, leaving 10 bases between. Germline CDR1 reads SGDLS; CDR2 reads YYNGEE. The CDR3 has 15 amino acids. Repertoires were generated with immunoSEQ multiplex PCR, while TCRdb's copy carries only in-frame clones and drops some. The sample shows about 140,000 clones, roughly 76% of them seen only once. This record comes from a study of blood T cell repertoires in COVID-19. The sample was peripheral blood. V and J are TRBV9 and TRBJ2-2, with TRBD1 as a possible D gene (5 bases). The receptor was derived from a man older than 75 with acute or convalescent COVID-19. CDR3: CASSVAGYPTGELFF. In nucleotides, the CDR3 is TGTGCCAGCAGCGTAGCAGGGTATCCCACCGGGGAGCTGTTTTTT. Filled out from reference TRBV9 and TRBJ2-2, the complete variable domain reads DSGVTQTPKHLITATGQRVTLRCSPRSGDLSVYWYQQSLDQGLQFLIQYYNGEERAKGNILERFSAQQFPDLHSELNLSSLELGDSALYFCASSVAGYPTGELFFGEGSRLTVL.